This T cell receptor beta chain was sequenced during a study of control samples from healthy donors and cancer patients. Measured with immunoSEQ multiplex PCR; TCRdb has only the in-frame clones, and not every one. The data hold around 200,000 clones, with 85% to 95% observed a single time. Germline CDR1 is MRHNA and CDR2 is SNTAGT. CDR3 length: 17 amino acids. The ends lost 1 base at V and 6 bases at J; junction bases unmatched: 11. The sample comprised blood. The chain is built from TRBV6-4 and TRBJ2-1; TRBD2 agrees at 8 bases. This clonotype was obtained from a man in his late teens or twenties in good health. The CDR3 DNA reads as TGTGCCAGCAGTGACTTTGGGAGCGGGGGCGAGTCCAATGAGCAGTTCTTC. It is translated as CASSDFGSGGESNEQFF.